Each of the 7 T cell receptor beta chains below was sequenced from the same sample in a study of cytomegalovirus exposure and HLA in healthy donors (dated by TCRdb to about 2017). Library generation was performed with the immunoSEQ multiplex PCR assay. The multiplex PCR relied on a mix of 60 forward primers for TCR Vbeta segments and 13 reverse primers for TCR Jbeta segments. TCRdb limited this immuneACCESS table to in-frame rearrangements with V and J called. A share of clones is missing; checked studies link under half to unresolved V genes, and the rest is unexplained. The table for this sample lists about 130,000 clones; 83% of them were counted only once. 20% of the sample goes to the ten largest clones. Source material: PBMCs. The receptors here all came from a young man in good health and CMV-seropositive.

The V and J genes are TRBV13 and TRBJ2-6; D is possibly TRBD2 (5 bases). Germline V lookup: CDR1 PRHDT, CDR2 FYEKMQ (reference sequence). The CDR3 is 15 amino acids. Trimming cost V 4 bases and J 4 bases, with 11 bases left between them. CDR3 in amino acids: CASSSGVAGANVLTF. DNA for the CDR3: TGTGCCAGCAGCTCGGGTGTAGCGGGGGCCAACGTCCTGACTTTC.

This clone occurred once. This chain links TRBV5-4 with TRBJ2-1; D gene uncertain. The CDR3 spans 11 residues. V lost 2 bases and J 8 bases, leaving 5 bases between the germline ends. CDR1 and CDR2 from the germline V gene are SGHNT and YYREEE (reference sequence). CDR3 in amino acids: CASSLSDEQFF. CDR3 nucleotide sequence: TGTGCCAGCAGCTTATCCGATGAGCAGTTCTTC.

The J gene is TRBJ1-4, the V gene TRBV7-9; D is possibly TRBD1 (5 bases). The germline V gene has CDR1 SEHNR and CDR2 FQNEAQ (reference sequence). The length of the CDR3 is 16 residues. V was pared by 2 bases and J by 7 bases, with 17 bases between. For the CDR3, the DNA is TGTGCCAGCAGCTTATTTAGGGTACAGGTCGGTGAAAAACTGTTTTTT. The encoded protein is CASSLFRVQVGEKLFF.

This clone was seen a single time. Here the CDR3 reads CAISEDGQGLGEQYF. The CDR3 coding sequence is TGTGCCATCAGTGAAGATGGGCAGGGTCTAGGGGAGCAGTACTTC. The rearrangement links TRBV10-3 to TRBJ2-7, with D tentatively TRBD1 (5 bases). V was pared by 3 bases and J by 7 bases, with 19 bases between. Germline CDR1 is ENHRY and CDR2 is SYGVKD. The CDR3 loop spans 15 amino acids.

This clone showed up just once. J is TRBJ2-3 and V is TRBV7-9; 10 nucleotides agree with TRBD1. Germline trimming cut 5 bases from V and 2 bases from J; bases unmatched to any gene: 4. Germline lookup yields CDR1 SEHNR and CDR2 FQNEAQ (reference sequence). This CDR3 spans 15 amino acids. In DNA, the CDR3 is TGTGCCAGCAGCCAAGGACAGGGGGACACAGATACGCAGTATTTT. Protein: CASSQGQGDTDTQYF. Supplemented by reference TRBV7-9 and TRBJ2-3, the full variable domain reads DTGVSQNPRHKITKRGQNVTFRCDPISEHNRLYWYRQTLGQGPEFLTYFQNEAQLEKSRLLSDRFSAERPKGSFSTLEIQRTEQGDSAMYLCASSQGQGDTDTQYFGPGTRLTVL.

This chain joins TRBV14 and TRBJ2-5; maybe TRBD2 (5 bases). Trimming shortened V by 4 bases and J by 1 base, and 13 bases separated the two germline ends. The CDR3 runs 15 residues. Germline V CDR1 and CDR2: SGHDN, FVKESK. The CDR3 DNA reads TGTGCCAGCAGCCGTCTTGGACTGGTCCAAGAGACCCAGTACTTC. Residues: CASSRLGLVQETQYF.

This chain uses TRBV13 with TRBJ2-2, with 7 bases lining up with TRBD1. Germline lookup yields CDR1 PRHDT and CDR2 FYEKMQ (reference sequence). The CDR3 consists of 16 residues. V shed 0 bases and J 5 bases; nucleotides not matched to a gene: 6. The CDR3 coding sequence is TGTGCCAGCAGCTTAGGGAGCACAGGGGTTACCGGGGAGCTGTTTTTT. It is translated as CASSLGSTGVTGELFF.